One sample yielded the 30 T cell receptor beta chains listed below, sequenced in a study of T cell responses to AZD1222 COVID-19 vaccine. The repertoire was sequenced with immunoSEQ multiplex PCR; TCRdb's copy has only in-frame clones and lacks some. The sample lists some 120,000 clones; roughly 88% were seen once. The sample here was peripheral blood, taken on day 0 of MenACWY control vaccination. The receptors were gathered from an adult in good health.

The J gene is TRBJ1-4, the V gene TRBV2; TRBD1 might be the D (6 bases). Germline V gene sequence: CDR1 SNHLY, CDR2 FYNNEI. The V gene lost 6 bases and the J gene lost 3 bases, with 14 bases spanning the gap. This CDR3 region has 15 residues. CDR3 coding DNA: TGTGCCAGCAGCCATGACAGGAGATCTAATGAAAAACTGTTTTTT. It codes for CASSHDRRSNEKLFF.

The chain has TRBV5-4 and TRBJ2-5; 7 bases are a match to TRBD2. The CDR3 totals 14 residues. V gave up 1 base and J gave up 5 bases; unmatched junction bases: 5. Germline assignment: CDR1 SGHNT and CDR2 YYREEE (reference sequence). In nucleotides, the CDR3 is TGTGCCAGCAGCTTGCGGACTAGATTCGAGACCCAGTACTTC. This translates into CASSLRTRFETQYF.

The rearrangement links TRBV28 to TRBJ1-2; 7 nucleotides match TRBD1. CDR1 MDHEN and CDR2 SYDVKM come from the germline V gene. CDR3 length: 15 residues. V lost 6 bases and J lost 4; bases outside the gene matches: 11. The CDR3 is CASSPQTGIGYGYTF. The CDR3 nucleotides are TGTGCCAGCAGCCCCCAGACAGGGATTGGCTATGGCTACACCTTC.

V is TRBV21-1 and J is TRBJ1-1; the D call TRBD1 from the table was never checked on the DNA. TRBV21-1 is reported as a pseudogene. CDR3 length: 17 amino acids. DNA for the CDR3: TGTGCCAGCAGCAACCCCCCAGGCCTCTCCGTGAACACTGAAGCTTTCTTT. Its protein is CASSNPPGLSVNTEAFF.

This chain links TRBV5-6 with TRBJ1-2, with a possible D match to TRBD1 (5 bases). Trimming took 0 bases from V and 2 from J, leaving 11 bases between them. CDR1 is SGHDT and CDR2 is YYEEEE in the germline V gene. The CDR3 has 15 amino acids. CDR3 region: CASSLVPGLNYGYTF. DNA for the CDR3: TGTGCCAGCAGCTTGGTTCCAGGGCTCAACTATGGCTACACCTTC.

V gene TRBV27 combines with J gene TRBJ2-7; TRBD2 aligns across 12 bases. This CDR3 is built from 15 residues. Germline-derived CDR1 and CDR2 are MNHEY and SMNVEV (reference sequence). V gave up 3 bases and J gave up 4 bases; unmatched junction bases: 4. The chain's CDR3 is CASSFATSGSYEQYF. The CDR3 DNA follows: TGTGCCAGCAGTTTCGCGACTAGCGGGAGTTACGAGCAGTACTTC.

This chain links TRBV7-9 with TRBJ2-1; the match to TRBD2 covers 15 bases. J lost 4 bases, V lost 3 bases, and 4 bases had no gene match. Germline values: CDR1 SEHNR, CDR2 FQNEAQ (reference sequence). This CDR3 is built from 17 residues. The CDR3 DNA is TGTGCCAGCAGCTTGGGGACTAGCGGGAGGCGGTACAATGAGCAGTTCTTC. Protein product: CASSLGTSGRRYNEQFF.

The chain's CDR3 is CASSQAYEQYF. For the CDR3, the DNA is TGTGCCAGCAGCCAAGCCTACGAGCAGTACTTC. V is TRBV3-1 (or the pseudogene TRBV3-2) and J is TRBJ2-7; no reliable D call. V was clipped by 1 base and J by 2 bases, with 0 bases between them. The CDR3 extends over 11 amino acids. In germline, CDR1 is LGHDT, CDR2 YNNKEL (reference sequence).

The chain employs TRBV28 and TRBJ1-5; D is ambiguous. The CDR3 is made up of 14 amino acids. The V end lost 3 bases, the J end lost 7 bases, and 13 bases lay between the germline ends. CDR1 and CDR2 (germline): MDHEN, SYDVKM. The CDR3 loop reads CASSFTVGGQPQHF. In nucleotides, the CDR3 is TGTGCCAGCAGTTTTACGGTGGGTGGACAGCCCCAGCATTTT.

The rearrangement uses TRBV19 and TRBJ2-2; 8 bases fit TRBD2. CDR1 and CDR2 from the germline V gene are LNHDA and SQIVND (reference sequence). With 4 bases clipped from V and 3 bases from J, the junction kept 4 bases outside the gene matches. This CDR3 spans 15 amino acids. This CDR3 reads CASSSAGGDTGELFF. In DNA, the CDR3 is TGTGCCAGTAGTAGTGCGGGAGGCGACACCGGGGAGCTGTTTTTT.

V and J are TRBV6-5 and TRBJ1-4; D call uncertain. The germline V and J ends were trimmed by 2 bases and 0 bases, with 4 bases remaining between them. The CDR3 totals 14 residues. CDR1 is MNHEY, CDR2 SVGAGI, per germline. CDR3: CASSYTSTNEKLFF. CDR3 bases: TGTGCCAGCAGTTACACATCAACTAATGAAAAACTGTTTTTT.

The chain carries TRBV2 and TRBJ2-1; no definite D call. V was trimmed by 6 bases and J by 5 bases, leaving 14 bases between them. This CDR3 contains 14 residues. Germline-derived CDR1 and CDR2 are SNHLY and FYNNEI. The DNA of the CDR3 is TGTGCCAGCAGATGGACGCTGAATAACAATGAGCAGTTCTTC. It encodes CASRWTLNNNEQFF.

J is TRBJ2-5 and V is TRBV6-5; D is unclear. Germline loops: CDR1 MNHEY, CDR2 SVGAGI. With 2 bases removed from V and 5 bases from J, the gap between germline ends came to 9 bases. The CDR3 has 13 residues. For the CDR3, the DNA is TGTGCCAGCAGTTACCTGCACTCCGAGACCCAGTACTTC. Translating it yields CASSYLHSETQYF.

This clone was recorded once. Other DNA sequences within the sample encode an identical CDR3. The chain carries TRBV5-1 and TRBJ2-3; D is unclear. There are 14 residues in the CDR3. Germline CDR1 reads SGHRS; CDR2 reads YFSETQ. Trimming stripped 0 bases from V and 0 bases from J, with 5 bases between. CDR3 loop: CASSLGGSTDTQYF. CDR3 in DNA: TGCGCCAGCAGCTTGGGGGGTAGCACAGATACGCAGTATTTT.

V and J are TRBV10-1 and TRBJ2-1; possibly TRBD1 or TRBD2 for D (5 bases each). V lost 8 bases and J lost 6, with 14 bases in between. The length of the CDR3 is 13 residues. Germline V gives CDR1 WNHNN, CDR2 SYGVQD (reference sequence). The CDR3 spells CASSRGETNEQFF. The CDR3 coding sequence is TGCGCCAGCTCCCGAGGGGAGACCAATGAGCAGTTCTTC.

This clone was seen only once. This chain joins TRBV28 and TRBJ2-7; 10 bases fit TRBD2. Germline values: CDR1 MDHEN, CDR2 SYDVKM. J lost 4 bases, V lost 7 bases, and 7 bases had no gene match. The CDR3 contains 14 residues. CDR3 DNA: TGTGCCAGCATAAGCGGGAGGGCCTATTACGAGCAGTACTTC. Residues: CASISGRAYYEQYF. The full variable domain, completed using reference TRBV28 and TRBJ2-7, is DVKVTQSSRYLVKRTGEKVFLECVQDMDHENMFWYRQDPGLGLRLIYFSYDVKMKEKGDIPEGYSVSREKKERFSLILESASTNQTSMYLCASISGRAYYEQYFGPGTRLTVT.

The genes are TRBV18 and TRBJ1-1; 9 bases agree with TRBD1. J gave up 1 base and V 4 bases, and 4 bases lay outside the gene matches. In germline, CDR1 is KGHSH, CDR2 LQKENI. This CDR3 is 15 amino acids long. The CDR3 nucleotides are TGTGCCAGCTCACAACGGACAGGGGAGAACACTGAAGCTTTCTTT. Translated: CASSQRTGENTEAFF.

The rearrangement links TRBV28 to TRBJ2-3; D is possibly TRBD1 (6 bases). V lost 3 bases, J lost 4 bases, and 11 bases lay in between. The CDR3 length is 14 residues. Germline CDR1 MDHEN, CDR2 SYDVKM. CDR3 nucleotides: TGTGCCAGCAGTTTGGATCAGGGGTCAGATACGCAGTATTTT. Its translation: CASSLDQGSDTQYF.

This rearrangement joins TRBV9 to TRBJ2-1, with D perhaps matching TRBD2 (6 bases). Per germline, CDR1 SGDLS and CDR2 YYNGEE. The V end lost 7 bases, the J end lost 3 bases, and 20 bases lay between the germline ends. This CDR3 spans 16 amino acids. The CDR3 sequence: CASAPPLAGFYNEQFF. CDR3 in DNA: TGTGCCAGCGCCCCCCCACTAGCAGGTTTCTACAATGAGCAGTTCTTC.

The V and J genes are TRBV28 and TRBJ1-1; a possible D gene is TRBD1 (5 bases). The ends were cut back, 5 bases at V and 0 bases at J, with 10 bases in the middle. Germline V gene lookup returns CDR1 MDHEN and CDR2 SYDVKM. This CDR3 has 14 residues. CDR3 in DNA: TGTGCCAGCAGTCCCAGGGTTTTGAACACTGAAGCTTTCTTT. Translated, it gives CASSPRVLNTEAFF.

The genes are TRBV6-2 or TRBV6-3 and TRBJ2-5; 7 positions match TRBD1. Unmatched junction bases numbered 4, after V lost 5 bases and J lost 1 base. The germline V gene encodes CDR1 MNHEY and CDR2 SVGEGT. The CDR3 length is 14 residues. In DNA, the CDR3 is TGTGCCAGCAGTCGCCACAGGGGCCAAGAGACCCAGTACTTC. Amino acid sequence: CASSRHRGQETQYF.

The V and J genes are TRBV6-4 and TRBJ2-5; no clear D. This CDR3 has 12 residues. The germline CDR1 and CDR2 sequences are MRHNA and SNTAGT. The V gene lost 6 bases and the J gene lost 4 bases, with 9 bases spanning the gap. CDR3 nucleotides: TGTGCCAGCAGCTATATTCCAGAGACCCAGTACTTC. Translating gives CASSYIPETQYF.

The CDR3 protein is CASSSTRSSYNEQFF. The DNA of the CDR3 is TGTGCCAGCAGCTCAACCAGAAGCTCCTACAATGAGCAGTTCTTC. The chain combines TRBV7-2 with TRBJ2-1; D is undetermined. CDR1 SGHTA and CDR2 FQGNSA come from the germline V gene. Trimming pared 4 bases from V and 0 bases from J, leaving 10 bases between. The CDR3 consists of 15 residues.

The rearrangement uses TRBV28 and TRBJ2-6; D gene uncertain. Deletions cut 7 bases from V and 0 bases from J, with 7 bases between. The CDR3 consists of 14 residues. CDR1 and CDR2 from the germline V gene are MDHEN and SYDVKM. This CDR3 reads CASTLSSGANVLTF. CDR3 DNA: TGTGCCAGCACCCTGAGCTCTGGGGCCAACGTCCTGACTTTC.

The CDR3 DNA sequence: TGTGCCAGCGGGAAGGGACTAGCGGAAGACTACAATGAGCAGTTCTTC. It yields the protein CASGKGLAEDYNEQFF. The rearrangement uses TRBV7-2 and TRBJ2-1; 11 nucleotides line up with TRBD2. V lost 8 bases and J lost 3; bases outside the gene matches: 9. This CDR3 contains 16 residues. Germline CDR1 SGHTA, CDR2 FQGNSA. Drawing the rest from reference TRBV7-2 and TRBJ2-1, the complete variable domain is GAGVSQSPSNKVTEKGKDVELRCDPISGHTALYWYRQSLGQGLEFLIYFQGNSAPDKSGLPSDRFSAERTGGSVSTLTIQRTQQEDSAVYLCASGKGLAEDYNEQFFGPGTRLTVL.

This rearrangement joins TRBV6-4 to TRBJ2-7; D is ambiguous. This CDR3 has 15 residues. CDR1 is MRHNA and CDR2 is SNTAGT in the germline V gene. With 2 bases removed from V and 4 bases from J, the gap between germline ends came to 15 bases. CDR3 residues: CASSDPPHTYYEQYF. The CDR3 DNA is TGTGCCAGCAGTGACCCCCCCCATACTTATTACGAGCAGTACTTC.

The V call is TRBV5-1, the J call TRBJ2-3, with 11 positions matching TRBD2. The V gene end was trimmed by 1 base and the J gene end by 8 bases; junction bases not matched to a gene: 3. This CDR3 is built from 14 residues. Germline V CDR1 and CDR2: SGHRS, YFSETQ. CDR3 coding DNA: TGCGCCAGCAGCTTGACTAGCGGGAGCGGTACGCAGTATTTT. This sequence encodes CASSLTSGSGTQYF. The entire variable domain, with the rest obtained from reference TRBV5-1 and TRBJ2-3, is as follows: KAGVTQTPRYLIKTRGQQVTLSCSPISGHRSVSWYQQTPGQGLQFLFEYFSETQRNKGNFPGRFSGRQFSNSRSEMNVSTLELGDSALYLCASSLTSGSGTQYFGPGTRLTVL.

The gene calls are TRBV3-1 (or the pseudogene TRBV3-2) and TRBJ1-6, with D tentatively TRBD1 (6 bases). CDR1 LGHDT and CDR2 YNNKEL come from the germline V gene (reference sequence). The CDR3 is 14 residues long. The germline V and J ends were trimmed by 1 base and 8 bases, with 9 bases remaining between them. CDR3 protein: CASSQGQAYSPLHF. CDR3 nucleotides: TGTGCCAGCAGCCAAGGACAGGCCTATTCACCCCTCCACTTT.

The chain is built from TRBV5-1 and TRBJ2-7; 11 positions match TRBD2. Germline CDR1 is SGHRS and CDR2 is YFSETQ. The CDR3 runs 15 residues. The J segment lost 3 bases and the V segment lost 0 bases, leaving 2 bases of the junction unmatched. CDR3: CASSLATSGVYEQYF. DNA of the CDR3: TGCGCCAGCAGCTTGGCGACTAGCGGGGTCTACGAGCAGTACTTC.

V and J are TRBV5-4 and TRBJ2-2; 11 positions agree with TRBD2. Trimming took 1 base from V and 5 from J; bases not matched to a gene: 10. Germline CDR1 SGHNT, CDR2 YYREEE (reference sequence). This CDR3 is built from 18 residues. CDR3 loop: CASSLRTSGPGGTGELFF. The CDR3 DNA reads as TGTGCCAGCAGCTTGAGGACTAGCGGGCCAGGCGGAACCGGGGAGCTGTTTTTT.